This T cell receptor beta chain was sequenced in a study of blood T cells in healthy people across ages. Then a second PCR, running roughly 7 to 11 cycles, was carried out with a sample-barcoded 5' primer and a J-beta primer mix. One entry per CDR3 protein, called by TCRdb with MiXCR from the 5' RACE reads. The sample carries 800,000 to 950,000 distinct CDR3 sequences, about 27% recorded once. This clonotype has at least ten counts. Germline CDR1 MNHNY, CDR2 SVGAGI (reference sequence). This CDR3 comprises 15 residues. V lost 6 bases to trimming and J lost 6 bases, with 21 bases between them. The sample also formed part of further work on T cells of mothers and their children.

The chain recombines TRBV6-6 with TRBJ2-7; TRBD2 is a possible D gene (7 bases). The receptor was derived from a woman aged 40 to 50 in good health. Input material: blood. This chain's CDR3 is CASRNWGGGEGEQYF. CDR3 coding DNA: TGTGCCAGCAGGAATTGGGGAGGGGGTGAGGGCGAGCAGTACTTC.